The 32 T cell receptor beta chains presented below share a single source sample, sequenced in a study of blood T cell repertoires in COVID-19. Assay used: immunoSEQ multiplex PCR; TCRdb lists only in-frame clones, some missing. Of about 130,000 clones in the sample, around 87% were seen once. The sequenced sample was peripheral blood. The receptors originated from a woman aged 55-70 years with acute or convalescent COVID-19.

The chain carries TRBV5-1 and TRBJ1-6; no firm D call. This CDR3 has 16 amino acids. The V and J ends lost 1 base and 3 bases respectively, with 11 bases between them. CDR1 is SGHRS and CDR2 is YFSETQ in the germline V gene. CDR3: CASSLRLESYNSPLHF. The DNA for the CDR3 is TGCGCCAGCAGCTTGAGACTTGAGAGCTATAATTCACCCCTCCACTTT.

Regarding this clone: Sequence at one end of the junction differs from germline and may be a read error. V is TRBV7-7 and J is TRBJ1-5; the D is unclear. CDR3 length: 14 amino acids. Per the germline V gene, CDR1 is SSHAT and CDR2 is FNYEAQ (reference sequence). In nucleotides, the CDR3 is TGTGCTAGCAGCCCTCGGAGGGTCGGTCAGCCCCAGCATTTT. This gives the protein CASSPRRVGQPQHF.

The chain has TRBV28 and TRBJ2-7; 8 bases align to TRBD1. The CDR3 contains 16 residues. Germline CDR1 MDHEN, CDR2 SYDVKM. Trimming cost V 3 bases and J 1 base; bases outside gene matches: 8. The CDR3 is CASSLGVTGVSYEQYF. Here the CDR3 DNA reads TGTGCCAGCAGTTTGGGGGTGACAGGGGTTTCCTACGAGCAGTACTTC.

This sequence joins TRBV6-5 and TRBJ2-1; TRBD1 matches 7 bases. CDR3 length: 14 amino acids. CDR1 MNHEY and CDR2 SVGAGI come from the germline V gene. The V gene end was trimmed by 10 bases and the J gene end by 9 bases; junction bases not matched to a gene: 15. The CDR3 loop is CATKGASSPGEQFF. In nucleotides, the CDR3 is TGTGCCACCAAGGGGGCTAGTTCTCCGGGTGAGCAGTTCTTC.

The rearrangement links TRBV10-3 to TRBJ2-5; 7 nucleotides line up with TRBD2. Germline CDR1 reads ENHRY; CDR2 reads SYGVKD. V gave up 8 bases and J gave up 4 bases; unmatched junction bases: 1. This CDR3 contains 11 residues. CDR3 loop: CAIGGGETQYF. CDR3 sequence (DNA): TGTGCCATCGGGGGGGGAGAGACCCAGTACTTC.

The J gene is TRBJ2-3, the V gene TRBV29-1; 7 nucleotides match TRBD2. Looked up from germline, CDR1 is SQVTM and CDR2 is ANQGSEA. The CDR3 is 16 residues long. V shed 4 bases and J 0 bases; nucleotides not matched to a gene: 10. CDR3 loop: CSVGRSGIGSTDTQYF. The CDR3 nucleotides read TGCAGCGTTGGAAGGAGCGGGATCGGGAGCACAGATACGCAGTATTTT.

The V call is TRBV15, the J call TRBJ1-6; 9 nucleotides align to TRBD1. The J segment lost 10 bases and the V segment lost 8 bases, leaving 6 bases of the junction unmatched. The V gene's germline CDR1 is LNHNV and CDR2 YYDKDF (reference sequence). The CDR3 is 13 amino acids. The CDR3 here is CATGRDRVSPLHF. The DNA for the CDR3 is TGTGCCACCGGTAGGGACAGGGTGTCACCCCTCCACTTT.

The rearrangement links TRBV9 to TRBJ1-6; D is unclear. Germline CDR1 is SGDLS and CDR2 is YYNGEE. With 0 bases removed from V and 12 bases from J, the gap between germline ends came to 10 bases. This CDR3 comprises 13 residues. DNA for the CDR3: TGTGCCAGCAGCGTAGGCACCGGGGAACCCCTCCACTTT. As protein: CASSVGTGEPLHF.

The rearrangement joins TRBV5-1 to TRBJ2-2, with 12 positions matching TRBD1. This CDR3 contains 16 residues. The trim removed 1 base at V and 6 bases at J, leaving 4 bases unmatched. The germline V gene encodes CDR1 SGHRS and CDR2 YFSETQ. This chain's CDR3 is CASSLQGQGAPGELFF. The CDR3 DNA follows: TGCGCCAGCAGCTTGCAGGGACAGGGGGCCCCCGGGGAGCTGTTTTTT.

This chain links TRBV19 with TRBJ1-2; D is perhaps TRBD1 (5 bases). Looked up from germline, CDR1 is LNHDA and CDR2 is SQIVND (reference sequence). CDR3 length equals 13 residues. V shed 6 bases and J shed 6 bases, with 14 bases lying between them. As DNA, the CDR3 is TGTGCCAGTAGGCTTTATACGGGGGATGGCTACACCTTC. This codes for CASRLYTGDGYTF.

This clone was detected only once. CDR3 region: CASYLVGSGELFF. The DNA for the CDR3 is TGTGCCAGCTACTTGGTCGGTTCAGGGGAGCTGTTTTTT. This chain joins TRBV27 and TRBJ2-2; D call uncertain. Trimming removed 8 bases at V and 8 bases at J, with 15 bases between. Germline V lookup: CDR1 MNHEY, CDR2 SMNVEV (reference sequence). CDR3 length: 13 amino acids.

The chain carries TRBV2 and TRBJ1-4; TRBD1 matches at 7 bases. The CDR3 spans 16 residues. Germline assignment: CDR1 SNHLY and CDR2 FYNNEI. The junction had 9 bases not matched to a gene; V was cut back by 4 bases and J by 4 bases. CDR3 sequence reads: CASSGQGGVLNEKLFF. CDR3 in DNA: TGTGCCAGCAGTGGGCAGGGGGGAGTGCTTAATGAAAAACTGTTTTTT.

This sequence joins TRBV9 and TRBJ2-1; unclear D gene. Trimming took off 0 bases at V and 7 bases at J, with 11 bases between the two ends. The CDR3 is 14 amino acids. Germline V gives CDR1 SGDLS, CDR2 YYNGEE. Here the CDR3 reads CASSVEPLRNEQFF. CDR3 coding DNA: TGTGCCAGCAGCGTAGAACCTCTGCGAAATGAGCAGTTCTTC.

This chain uses TRBV9 with TRBJ1-3; unclear D gene. CDR1 and CDR2 from the germline V gene are SGDLS and YYNGEE. This CDR3 is built from 14 residues. V lost 0 bases and J 0 bases, leaving 4 bases between the germline ends. The CDR3 spells CASSVAISGNTIYF. The CDR3 DNA reads TGTGCCAGCAGCGTAGCTATCTCTGGAAACACCATATATTTT.

The rearrangement uses TRBV6-5 and TRBJ2-7; D possibly corresponds to TRBD1 (6 bases). Germline assignment: CDR1 MNHEY and CDR2 SVGAGI. V shed 4 bases and J shed 7 bases, with 23 bases lying between them. This CDR3 has 16 residues. CDR3 coding DNA: TGTGCCAGCAGTTCCGGCCGTGGGGGCTATCCTAAGGAGCAGTACTTC. Its translation is CASSSGRGGYPKEQYF.

The chain couples TRBV30 to TRBJ2-1; 8 bases align to TRBD2. The CDR3 totals 20 residues. Germline V gene sequence: CDR1 GTSNPN, CDR2 SVGIG (reference sequence). V lost 6 bases and J lost 0; bases outside the gene matches: 22. CDR3 bases: TGTGCCTGTTGGGGCCCCACGGGAACGGGAGGGCGAAGCTCCTACAATGAGCAGTTCTTC. The encoded protein is CACWGPTGTGGRSSYNEQFF.

This clone was counted only a few times. The CDR3 nucleotides are TGTGCCAGCAGCCAGGGGATCCCTAACACCGGGGAGCTGTTTTTT. Residues: CASSQGIPNTGELFF. The chain uses TRBV7-9 and TRBJ2-2, with D possibly being TRBD1 (6 bases). The CDR3 is 15 residues long. CDR1 SEHNR and CDR2 FQNEAQ come from the germline V gene (reference sequence). V was shortened by 5 bases and J by 2 bases, with 12 bases between the two germline ends. Full variable domain (remainder filled in from reference TRBV7-9 and TRBJ2-2): DTGVSQNPRHKITKRGQNVTFRCDPISEHNRLYWYRQTLGQGPEFLTYFQNEAQLEKSRLLSDRFSAERPKGSFSTLEIQRTEQGDSAMYLCASSQGIPNTGELFFGEGSRLTVL.

This clone was recorded only once. The chain employs TRBV28 and TRBJ1-6; 8 nucleotides align to TRBD1. The CDR3 is 15 amino acids. V lost 1 base and J lost 5; bases outside the gene matches: 1. Germline V gene sequence: CDR1 MDHEN, CDR2 SYDVKM. CDR3 residues: CASSLSGGDNSPLHF. The CDR3 DNA follows: TGTGCCAGCAGTTTATCAGGGGGCGATAATTCACCCCTCCACTTT.

The gene calls are TRBV2 and TRBJ1-5, with D uncertain. This CDR3 is 14 amino acids long. Germline lookup yields CDR1 SNHLY and CDR2 FYNNEI. The V gene lost 3 bases and the J gene lost 0 bases, with 6 bases spanning the gap. The CDR3 here is CASSDRYSNQPQHF. The DNA of the CDR3 is TGTGCCAGCAGTGACAGGTATAGCAATCAGCCCCAGCATTTT.

V and J are TRBV12-3 or TRBV12-4 and TRBJ1-2, with D possibly matching TRBD1 (6 bases). Trimming shortened V by 3 bases and J by 7 bases, and 12 bases separated the two germline ends. CDR3 length: 13 residues. The CDR3 sequence is CASSFGGRRGYTF. The CDR3 nucleotides read TGTGCCAGCAGTTTCGGGGGGCGACGTGGCTACACCTTC.

The gene calls are TRBV7-2 and TRBJ1-1, with D maybe TRBD1 (6 bases). Per the germline V gene, CDR1 is SGHTA and CDR2 is FQGNSA. The CDR3 totals 14 residues. V was shortened by 4 bases and J by 0 bases, with 9 bases between the two germline ends. The DNA for the CDR3 is TGTGCCAGCAGCTCCAGGGGCCTGAACACTGAAGCTTTCTTT. Encoded protein: CASSSRGLNTEAFF.

The chain combines TRBV2 with TRBJ2-3, with 8 bases fitting TRBD2. The CDR3 runs 15 residues. Germline V lookup: CDR1 SNHLY, CDR2 FYNNEI. Trimming at V came to 6 bases and at J to 1 base, leaving 6 bases not matched to a gene. Here the CDR3 reads CASSKSGSGTDTQYF. For the CDR3, the DNA is TGTGCCAGCAGCAAAAGCGGGAGTGGCACAGATACGCAGTATTTT. The whole variable domain, filled in from reference TRBV2 and TRBJ2-3, reads EPEVTQTPSHQVTQMGQEVILRCVPISNHLYFYWYRQILGQKVEFLVSFYNNEISEKSEIFDDQFSVERPDGSNFTLKIRSTKLEDSAMYFCASSKSGSGTDTQYFGPGTRLTVL.

The V and J genes are TRBV18 and TRBJ1-1, with 8 bases matching TRBD1. CDR1 and CDR2 (germline): KGHSH, LQKENI. J lost 4 bases, V lost 6 bases, and 31 bases had no gene match. The CDR3 consists of 22 residues. The CDR3 reads CASSPFRGNPAGTGREGTEAFF. The CDR3 bases are TGTGCCAGCTCCCCTTTCCGTGGGAACCCGGCCGGGACAGGTCGCGAGGGCACTGAAGCTTTCTTT.

The V call is TRBV9, the J call TRBJ2-5, with D maybe TRBD2 (6 bases). The CDR3 has 16 amino acids. Between the trimmed V and J ends, which lost 3 bases and 3 bases, there was a span of 18 bases. CDR1 SGDLS and CDR2 YYNGEE come from the germline V gene. CDR3 in amino acids: CASSALGGRGEETQYF. CDR3 sequence (DNA): TGTGCCAGCAGCGCCCTGGGGGGACGGGGAGAAGAGACCCAGTACTTC.

CDR3 nucleotide sequence: TGTGCCAGCAGTCCTACGGGACAGGAGAACACTGAAGCTTTCTTT. It yields the protein CASSPTGQENTEAFF. The chain employs TRBV2 and TRBJ1-1; 8 positions agree with TRBD1. This CDR3 region has 15 residues. Germline values: CDR1 SNHLY, CDR2 FYNNEI. Losses at the gene ends were 5 bases for V and 1 base for J; bases not matched to a gene: 6. The complete variable domain, with remaining parts taken from reference TRBV2 and TRBJ1-1, reads EPEVTQTPSHQVTQMGQEVILRCVPISNHLYFYWYRQILGQKVEFLVSFYNNEISEKSEIFDDQFSVERPDGSNFTLKIRSTKLEDSAMYFCASSPTGQENTEAFFGQGTRLTVV.

DNA for the CDR3: TGCGCCAGCAGCCGAGGGGCGGGGGGTTTCCAAGAGACCCAGTACTTC. Translating gives CASSRGAGGFQETQYF. The chain has TRBV4-1 and TRBJ2-5; 8 nucleotides agree with TRBD2. The CDR3 runs to 16 residues. V was clipped by 4 bases and J by 1 base; unmatched bases: 8. Germline CDR1 reads MGHRA; CDR2 reads YSYEKL.

The chain employs TRBV6-1 and TRBJ1-1; D remains unclear. CDR1 and CDR2 (germline): MNHNS, SASEGT. The CDR3 extends over 14 amino acids. Trimming removed 2 bases at V and 0 bases at J, with 7 bases between. CDR3 DNA sequence: TGTGCCAGCAGTGAATCAACATTGAACACTGAAGCTTTCTTT. Encoded protein: CASSESTLNTEAFF.

CDR3 in DNA: TGTGCCAGTAGTGCTTCACCTCGCCGGACTGAAGCTTTCTTT. Protein sequence: CASSASPRRTEAFF. This chain connects TRBV19 to TRBJ1-1; D gene ambiguous. There are 14 residues in the CDR3. The V end lost 5 bases, the J end lost 5 bases, and 15 bases lay between the germline ends. The germline gives CDR1 LNHDA, CDR2 SQIVND (reference sequence).

Turning to this clone: The identical CDR3 is also encoded by other nucleotide sequences in the sample. V usage is TRBV9 and J usage is TRBJ1-1, with 9 bases aligning to TRBD1. Germline loops: CDR1 SGDLS, CDR2 YYNGEE. This CDR3 region has 16 residues. Germline trimming cut 2 bases from V and 4 bases from J; bases unmatched to any gene: 9. CDR3 in DNA: TGTGCCAGCAGCGTCGGGACAGGGAGGTCGGGCACTGAAGCTTTCTTT. Residues: CASSVGTGRSGTEAFF. The entire variable domain, with the rest obtained from reference TRBV9 and TRBJ1-1, is as follows: DSGVTQTPKHLITATGQRVTLRCSPRSGDLSVYWYQQSLDQGLQFLIQYYNGEERAKGNILERFSAQQFPDLHSELNLSSLELGDSALYFCASSVGTGRSGTEAFFGQGTRLTVV.

The chain joins TRBV11-2 to TRBJ2-2, with D maybe TRBD1 (5 bases). The germline V gene encodes CDR1 SGHAT and CDR2 FQNNGV. Trimming left V 0 bases short and J 4 bases short, with 12 bases between. The CDR3 extends over 16 amino acids. The DNA of the CDR3 is TGTGCCAGCAGCTTAGAGGGGCTAGTTCCCACCGGGGAGCTGTTTTTT. Amino acids: CASSLEGLVPTGELFF.

This clone was recorded a few times. The V and J genes are TRBV11-3 and TRBJ2-1, with D perhaps TRBD2 (5 bases). The CDR3 is 13 residues long. Trimming left V 2 bases short and J 4 bases short, with 6 bases between. Germline assignment: CDR1 SGHNT and CDR2 YENEEA. CDR3 region: CASSLTRYNEQFF. The CDR3 region has the DNA TGTGCCAGCAGCTTAACTAGATACAATGAGCAGTTCTTC.

V gene TRBV6-1 combines with J gene TRBJ1-2; a possible D gene is TRBD1 (6 bases). Trimming removed 2 bases from V and 2 bases from J, with 15 bases in between. CDR1 and CDR2 from the germline V gene are MNHNS and SASEGT. This CDR3 is built from 16 residues. DNA for the CDR3: TGTGCCAGCAGTGAAAATGGGGCAGGGGTGAACTATGGCTACACCTTC. Translating gives CASSENGAGVNYGYTF.